The entry below describes one TCR beta chain. This sample was taken from a study of blood T cell repertoires in COVID-19. This CDR3 spans 16 amino acids. The V gene's germline CDR1 is SGDLS and CDR2 YYNGEE. V was trimmed by 1 base and J by 4 bases, leaving 15 bases between them. Assay: immunoSEQ multiplex PCR; the TCRdb copy retains only in-frame clones and omits some. The data show about 34,000 clones, 75% seen once. The sequencing sample was made of peripheral blood. The chain links TRBV9 to TRBJ2-1; possible D gene TRBD2, 7 bases. The TCR comes from a man older than 75 with active or convalescent COVID-19. The CDR3 region has the DNA TGTGCCAGCAGCGTAATGGTGGGAGGGGGGTACAATGAGCAGTTCTTC. This codes for CASSVMVGGGYNEQFF. Complete variable domain (other parts from reference TRBV9 and TRBJ2-1): DSGVTQTPKHLITATGQRVTLRCSPRSGDLSVYWYQQSLDQGLQFLIQYYNGEERAKGNILERFSAQQFPDLHSELNLSSLELGDSALYFCASSVMVGGGYNEQFFGPGTRLTVL.